The 25 T cell receptor beta chains below were found in one sample sequenced in a study of cytomegalovirus exposure and HLA in healthy donors. The PCR made use of 60 Vbeta and 13 Jbeta primers. Profiled with immunoSEQ multiplex PCR; TCRdb holds only in-frame clones, not every one. The sample records 100,000 to 150,000 clones, more than 70% being singletons. The sequenced sample consisted of PBMCs. All receptors come from a woman aged 55-70 years in good health and CMV-seronegative.

The chain couples TRBV9 to TRBJ2-5; 8 nucleotides line up with TRBD2. The CDR3 totals 14 residues. Trimming at V came to 2 bases and at J to 3 bases, leaving 3 bases not matched to a gene. Germline V lookup: CDR1 SGDLS, CDR2 YYNGEE. The CDR3 DNA follows: TGTGCCAGCAGCGTTACGGGAGGGGAAGAGACCCAGTACTTC. This codes for CASSVTGGEETQYF.

The chain employs TRBV28 and TRBJ2-7, with D unresolved. Per the germline V gene, CDR1 is MDHEN and CDR2 is SYDVKM. V was trimmed by 3 bases and J by 6 bases, leaving 15 bases between them. There are 14 residues in the CDR3. CDR3 sequence: CASSLSAPSGEQYF. CDR3 DNA sequence: TGTGCCAGCAGTTTGAGTGCGCCGTCGGGCGAGCAGTACTTC.

This clone was counted a few times. The chain recombines TRBV6-6 with TRBJ1-1, with TRBD1 matching 9 bases. Germline loops: CDR1 MNHNY, CDR2 SVGAGI (reference sequence). J lost 6 bases, V lost 6 bases, and 11 bases had no gene match. This CDR3 comprises 15 residues. CDR3 sequence (DNA): TGTGCCAGCAGAGGGACAGGGACTTCTACGGCTGAAGCTTTCTTT. Its protein is CASRGTGTSTAEAFF.

The table lists this clone with a few counts. The chain couples TRBV29-1 to TRBJ1-6, with TRBD1 matching 9 bases. The CDR3 has 22 residues. Losses at the gene ends were 3 bases for V and 3 bases for J; bases not matched to a gene: 24. Germline V CDR1 and CDR2: SQVTM, ANQGSEA. DNA for the CDR3: TGCAGCGTTGACGTTGGGACAGGGAAGCCAGCGGAACCGCCGGGCTATAATTCACCCCTCCACTTT. Translating gives CSVDVGTGKPAEPPGYNSPLHF.

This clone was picked up one time. This chain uses TRBV10-3 with TRBJ2-6; 8 bases fit TRBD1. In germline, CDR1 is ENHRY, CDR2 SYGVKD. Unmatched junction bases numbered 11, after V lost 7 bases and J lost 0 bases. The CDR3 runs 18 residues. Written as DNA, the CDR3 is TGTGCCATCACCCCTGGACAGGGCCCTCTCTCTGGGGCCAACGTCCTGACTTTC. Its translation is CAITPGQGPLSGANVLTF.

The V and J genes are TRBV30 and TRBJ1-6; TRBD1 agrees at 9 bases. Per the germline V gene, CDR1 is GTSNPN and CDR2 is SVGIG (reference sequence). V lost 2 bases and J lost 7; bases outside the gene matches: 9. The CDR3 extends over 16 amino acids. The CDR3, as DNA: TGTGCCTGGAGTAGAGACAGGGGGATCGGGAATTCACCCCTCCACTTT. Protein sequence: CAWSRDRGIGNSPLHF.

J is TRBJ1-2 and V is TRBV28; no firm D call. CDR1 and CDR2 (germline): MDHEN, SYDVKM. The CDR3 is 15 residues long. V lost 4 bases to trimming and J lost 3 bases, with 15 bases between them. The chain's CDR3 is CASSSPPEDYYGYTF. As DNA, the CDR3 is TGTGCCAGCAGTTCTCCCCCGGAGGACTACTATGGCTACACCTTC.

The V call is TRBV2, the J call TRBJ2-7; maybe TRBD1 (5 bases). Germline CDR1 reads SNHLY; CDR2 reads FYNNEI. The V and J ends lost 2 bases and 6 bases respectively, with 14 bases between them. This CDR3 has 14 residues. The CDR3 DNA reads as TGTGCCAGCAGTGAATTGGGTCAGGGTCCCGAGCAGTACTTC. It encodes CASSELGQGPEQYF.

This clone came up a few times. This rearrangement joins TRBV5-4 to TRBJ1-4; D is unclear. Germline CDR1 reads SGHNT; CDR2 reads YYREEE (reference sequence). The V gene lost 1 base and the J gene lost 8 bases, with 12 bases spanning the gap. This CDR3 is 14 amino acids long. CDR3 protein: CASSLYGRHEKLFF. CDR3 nucleotides: TGTGCCAGCAGCTTGTATGGGAGGCACGAAAAACTGTTTTTT. Together with reference TRBV5-4 and TRBJ1-4, the CDR3 gives the full variable domain: ETGVTQSPTHLIKTRGQQVTLRCSSQSGHNTVSWYQQALGQGPQFIFQYYREEENGRGNFPPRFSGLQFPNYSSELNVNALELDDSALYLCASSLYGRHEKLFFGSGTQLSVL.

V is TRBV27 and J is TRBJ2-1; 8 bases match TRBD2. The CDR3 totals 14 residues. Germline V CDR1 and CDR2: MNHEY, SMNVEV (reference sequence). The trim removed 5 bases at V and 7 bases at J, leaving 7 bases unmatched. The CDR3 DNA sequence: TGTGCCAGCAGTCCACTGGAGCGGGAGAATGAGCAGTTCTTC. Protein: CASSPLERENEQFF.

Worth noting for this clone: Sequence at one end of the junction differs from germline and may be a read error. The rearrangement joins TRBV4-1 to TRBJ2-7; TRBD1 is a possible D gene (6 bases). Germline CDR1 reads MGHRA; CDR2 reads YSYEKL. The CDR3 sequence is 14 residues long. The CDR3 here is CASREGVISYEQHF. CDR3 coding DNA: TGCGCCTCTCGTGAGGGGGTTATCTCCTACGAGCAGCACTTC.

The rearrangement links TRBV12-5 to TRBJ2-1; 8 nucleotides match TRBD2. The V and J ends lost 9 bases and 4 bases, in that order; junction bases with no gene match: 5. The CDR3 covers 13 residues. Germline V gene data show CDR1 as LGHNT and CDR2 as FRNRAP. CDR3 amino acids: CASGRAPYNEQFF. The CDR3 nucleotides are TGTGCTAGCGGGAGGGCCCCATACAATGAGCAGTTCTTC.

The CDR3 spells CASSYATWAGSYEQYF. The CDR3 DNA sequence: TGTGCCAGCAGTTACGCCACTTGGGCAGGGTCCTACGAGCAGTACTTC. V is TRBV6-5 and J is TRBJ2-7; perhaps TRBD1 as D (5 bases). Between the trimmed V and J ends, which lost 2 bases and 1 base, there was a span of 15 bases. The germline gives CDR1 MNHEY, CDR2 SVGAGI. The CDR3 spans 16 residues.

The chain is built from TRBV30 and TRBJ2-7; TRBD2 is a possible D gene (6 bases). Germline V lookup: CDR1 GTSNPN, CDR2 SVGIG (reference sequence). The V end was cut by 4 bases, the J end by 4 bases, with 26 bases between. This CDR3 spans 17 amino acids. CDR3 amino acids: CAWNRRAPRLDPYEQYF. CDR3 bases: TGTGCCTGGAATCGCAGAGCCCCGAGACTAGACCCATACGAGCAGTACTTC.

Only a few counts were recorded for this clone. The J gene is TRBJ1-1, the V gene TRBV28; D may be TRBD1 (5 bases). The V gene's germline CDR1 is MDHEN and CDR2 SYDVKM. This CDR3 spans 14 amino acids. V lost 5 bases, J lost 4 bases, and 14 bases lay in between. CDR3 nucleotide sequence: TGTGCCAGCAGTCGTCATCGGGGGATCACTGAAGCTTTCTTT. Amino acids: CASSRHRGITEAFF.

This clone was observed a few times. CDR3 in DNA: TGCGCCAGCAGCTTGGTGGCGGGGCTAGAAAGAGAGACCCAGTACTTC. Residues: CASSLVAGLERETQYF. The chain recombines TRBV5-1 with TRBJ2-5; D is perhaps TRBD2 (6 bases). The CDR3 sequence is 16 residues long. Germline values: CDR1 SGHRS, CDR2 YFSETQ. Trimming took 0 bases from V and 4 from J, leaving 16 bases between them.

The chain employs TRBV7-9 and TRBJ2-1; D perhaps matches TRBD1 (6 bases). Germline CDR1 is SEHNR and CDR2 is FQNEAQ (reference sequence). V was shortened by 1 base and J by 3 bases, with 7 bases between the two germline ends. This CDR3 comprises 14 residues. For the CDR3, the DNA is TGTGCCAGCAGCTTAGGGACAGACTACAATGAGCAGTTCTTC. Translating it yields CASSLGTDYNEQFF.

The rearrangement uses TRBV11-2 and TRBJ2-1; 7 bases align to TRBD2. Germline values: CDR1 SGHAT, CDR2 FQNNGV. V was pared by 1 base and J by 3 bases, with 3 bases of the junction left unmatched. This CDR3 spans 15 amino acids. CDR3 sequence reads: CASSLGAGDYNEQFF. The CDR3 bases are TGTGCCAGCAGCTTAGGCGCGGGAGACTACAATGAGCAGTTCTTC.

V and J are TRBV5-1 and TRBJ2-7; possibly TRBD2 for D (6 bases). This CDR3 comprises 17 residues. Trimming shortened V by 6 bases and J by 4 bases, and 26 bases separated the two germline ends. From germline, CDR1 is SGHRS and CDR2 YFSETQ. The CDR3 region is CASTQGIPSGDLYEQYF. CDR3 nucleotides: TGCGCCAGCACCCAAGGAATTCCTTCGGGGGATCTTTACGAGCAGTACTTC.

The chain has TRBV7-3 and TRBJ1-6; possibly TRBD1 for D (6 bases). The CDR3 has 16 residues. Germline CDR1 reads SGHTA; CDR2 reads FQGTGA. Trimming left V 5 bases short and J 9 bases short, with 20 bases between. DNA of the CDR3: TGTGCCAGCAGCCAGGGGCCCCATAGTCAAATTTCACCCCTCCACTTT. Protein: CASSQGPHSQISPLHF.

The rearrangement uses TRBV19 and TRBJ1-3, with D possibly being TRBD1 (5 bases). Trimming took 3 bases from V and 4 from J, leaving 10 bases between them. Germline V gene sequence: CDR1 LNHDA, CDR2 SQIVND (reference sequence). This CDR3 spans 14 amino acids. CDR3 nucleotide sequence: TGTGCCAGTAGTATGGCGCAGGGAGGAAACACCATATATTTT. This codes for CASSMAQGGNTIYF.

The V call is TRBV15, the J call TRBJ1-2; TRBD1 matches at 7 bases. Germline lookup yields CDR1 LNHNV and CDR2 YYDKDF (reference sequence). Losses at the gene ends were 0 bases for V and 7 bases for J; bases not matched to a gene: 14. CDR3 size: 17 residues. Here the CDR3 DNA reads TGTGCCACCAGCAGAGATTTAGGAAGGTTTTCAGGGGGTGGCTACACCTTC. Translated: CATSRDLGRFSGGGYTF.

The chain joins TRBV7-9 to TRBJ2-7, with 8 bases aligning to TRBD1. V shed 7 bases, J shed 5 bases, and the junction held 7 bases outside the gene matches. The CDR3 is made up of 13 amino acids. Germline assignment: CDR1 SEHNR and CDR2 FQNEAQ (reference sequence). Written as DNA, the CDR3 is TGTGCCAGCACGCAGGGGGCACTCGACGAGCAGTACTTC. Protein product: CASTQGALDEQYF. The full variable domain, rest sourced from reference TRBV7-9 and TRBJ2-7, is DTGVSQNPRHKITKRGQNVTFRCDPISEHNRLYWYRQTLGQGPEFLTYFQNEAQLEKSRLLSDRFSAERPKGSFSTLEIQRTEQGDSAMYLCASTQGALDEQYFGPGTRLTVT.

The gene calls are TRBV6-5 and TRBJ2-1; 8 positions agree with TRBD1. CDR3 length: 14 amino acids. The trim removed 6 bases at V and 3 bases at J, leaving 4 bases unmatched. Germline-derived CDR1 and CDR2 are MNHEY and SVGAGI. CDR3 residues: CASSRGQDYNEQFF. The CDR3 bases are TGTGCCAGCAGCCGGGGACAGGACTACAATGAGCAGTTCTTC.

This clone showed up just a few times. The chain joins TRBV27 to TRBJ1-6, with 7 bases matching TRBD1. This CDR3 is 16 amino acids long. V was clipped by 6 bases and J by 0 bases; unmatched bases: 5. The V gene's germline CDR1 is MNHEY and CDR2 SMNVEV (reference sequence). CDR3 coding DNA: TGTGCCAGCAGGCGGGACAGTAGCTCCTATAATTCACCCCTCCACTTT. Its protein product is CASRRDSSSYNSPLHF.